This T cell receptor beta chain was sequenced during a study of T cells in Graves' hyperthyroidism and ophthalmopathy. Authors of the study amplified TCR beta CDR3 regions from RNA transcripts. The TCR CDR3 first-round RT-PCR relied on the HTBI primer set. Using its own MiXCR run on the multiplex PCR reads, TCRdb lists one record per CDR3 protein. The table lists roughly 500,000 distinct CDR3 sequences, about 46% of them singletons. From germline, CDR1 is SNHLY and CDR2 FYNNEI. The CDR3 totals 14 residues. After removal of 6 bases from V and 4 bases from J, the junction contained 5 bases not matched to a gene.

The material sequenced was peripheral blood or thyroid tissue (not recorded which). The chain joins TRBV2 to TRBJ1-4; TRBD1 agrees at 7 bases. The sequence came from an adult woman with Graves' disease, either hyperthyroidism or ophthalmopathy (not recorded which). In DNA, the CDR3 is TGTGCCAGCAGCCCGGGACAGTTTAATGAAAAACTGTTTTTT. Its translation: CASSPGQFNEKLFF.